Shown below are 28 T cell receptor beta chains from a single sample sequenced in a study of early T cells in non-severe SARS-CoV-2 infection. TCRdb called the 5' RACE reads again in MiXCR, with one record for every CDR3 protein. The sample lists approximately 62,000 distinct CDR3 sequences, around 12% occurring once. Sequenced material: whole blood. The receptors were gathered from an adult who was a healthcare worker with PCR-confirmed SARS-CoV-2 infection or an uninfected control (not recorded which).

In this sample, this clonotype turned up a few times. This rearrangement joins TRBV28 to TRBJ2-7, with unresolved D. Trimming shortened V by 7 bases and J by 1 base, and 23 bases separated the two germline ends. Germline-derived CDR1 and CDR2 are MDHEN and SYDVKM. This CDR3 comprises 17 residues. CDR3 residues: CASTSVVGPSSSYEQYF. Written as DNA, the CDR3 is TGTGCCAGCACCTCGGTTGTGGGCCCATCATCATCCTACGAGCAGTACTTC.

This clonotype was observed a handful of times. J is TRBJ1-4 and V is TRBV2; D remains unclear. Germline loops: CDR1 SNHLY, CDR2 FYNNEI. V was pared by 1 base and J by 5 bases, with 8 bases between. This CDR3 spans 14 amino acids. Here the CDR3 DNA reads TGTGCCAGCAGTGAAGGGGTGAGGAATGAAAAACTGTTTTTT. Translation gives CASSEGVRNEKLFF.

This clonotype was seen ten or more times. The J gene is TRBJ2-7, the V gene TRBV7-9; the D call may be TRBD1 or TRBD2 (6 bases each). Germline CDR1 reads SEHNR; CDR2 reads FQNEAQ (reference sequence). The CDR3 is 17 residues long. V was clipped by 2 bases and J by 0 bases, with 17 bases between them. The CDR3 sequence is CASSLPSGDTNSYEQYF. The CDR3, as DNA: TGTGCCAGCAGCTTACCTTCGGGGGACACCAACTCCTACGAGCAGTACTTC.

This clonotype appeared once. The chain couples TRBV7-3 to TRBJ2-1, with D unresolved. With 5 bases removed from V and 5 bases from J, the gap between germline ends came to 7 bases. Germline CDR1 and CDR2: SGHTA and FQGTGA. CDR3 length: 12 amino acids. The CDR3 bases are TGTGCCAGCAGCCTGGGTAACAATGAGCAGTTCTTC. Translation: CASSLGNNEQFF.

In nucleotides, the CDR3 is TGCAGCGCTGCAAGACAGGGCTCGTCGAACACTGAAGCTTTCTTT. Protein product: CSAARQGSSNTEAFF. The chain recombines TRBV29-1 with TRBJ1-1; the match to TRBD1 covers 7 bases. Germline V gene lookup returns CDR1 SQVTM and CDR2 ANQGSEA. The length of the CDR3 is 15 residues. V was clipped by 7 bases and J by 1 base; unmatched bases: 12.

This clonotype was observed many times. The CDR3 DNA reads as TGCAGCGTTGAAGCCATCACGGGCGAGCAGTACTTC. Translation: CSVEAITGEQYF. The chain uses TRBV29-1 and TRBJ2-7; D unclear. The CDR3 contains 12 residues. Per germline, CDR1 SQVTM and CDR2 ANQGSEA. The V end was cut by 1 base, the J end by 6 bases, with 10 bases between.

This clonotype was detected ten times or more. The genes are TRBV20-1 and TRBJ2-2, with TRBD2 identical over 8 bases. V gave up 1 base and J gave up 7 bases; unmatched junction bases: 8. Germline CDR1 DFQATT, CDR2 SNEGSKA (reference sequence). CDR3 length: 15 amino acids. DNA of the CDR3: TGCAGTGCTAGAGTACCGGGACTAGGGGGCGGGGAGCTGTTTTTT. It yields the protein CSARVPGLGGGELFF.

This chain joins TRBV20-1 and TRBJ1-1; no reliable D call. V was shortened by 3 bases and J by 0 bases, with 8 bases between the two germline ends. From germline, CDR1 is DFQATT and CDR2 SNEGSKA (reference sequence). The CDR3 covers 13 residues. CDR3: CSASKELNTEAFF. The CDR3 DNA sequence: TGCAGTGCTAGTAAGGAATTGAACACTGAAGCTTTCTTT.

This clonotype showed up many times. The chain is built from TRBV10-3 and TRBJ1-6; possible D gene TRBD1, 5 bases. V gave up 3 bases and J gave up 10 bases, with 10 bases separating them. This CDR3 has 13 residues. Looked up from germline, CDR1 is ENHRY and CDR2 is SYGVKD. The CDR3 sequence is CAISDAGRSPLHF. The CDR3 DNA reads as TGTGCCATCAGTGACGCAGGGCGGTCACCCCTCCACTTT.

The chain recombines TRBV6-5 with TRBJ2-2, with D unclear. The CDR3 loop spans 13 amino acids. The V gene lost 6 bases and the J gene lost 5 bases, with 10 bases spanning the gap. The germline gives CDR1 MNHEY, CDR2 SVGAGI. CDR3 in amino acids: CASSIHRTGELFF. In nucleotides, the CDR3 is TGTGCCAGCAGCATCCATAGGACCGGGGAGCTGTTTTTT.

The sample holds many counts of this clonotype. V gene TRBV7-2 combines with J gene TRBJ2-3; D unclear. The length of the CDR3 is 13 residues. Between the trimmed V and J ends, which lost 8 bases and 0 bases, there was a span of 9 bases. Germline assignment: CDR1 SGHTA and CDR2 FQGNSA. CDR3 amino acids: CASGGFSTDTQYF. CDR3 in DNA: TGTGCCAGCGGTGGGTTTAGCACAGATACGCAGTATTTT.

This chain uses TRBV18 with TRBJ2-7; D call uncertain. Trimming pared 4 bases from V and 5 bases from J, leaving 18 bases between. Germline lookup yields CDR1 KGHSH and CDR2 LQKENI. The CDR3 runs 15 residues. The CDR3 sequence: CASSQTQAPFDEQYF. The CDR3 bases are TGTGCCAGCTCACAAACCCAGGCACCTTTCGACGAGCAGTACTTC. The variable domain in full, with the rest retrieved from reference TRBV18 and TRBJ2-7, is NAGVMQNPRHLVRRRGQEARLRCSPMKGHSHVYWYRQLPEEGLKFMVYLQKENIIDESGMPKERFSAEFPKEGPSILRIQQVVRGDSAAYFCASSQTQAPFDEQYFGPGTRLTVT.

There are a few counts of this clonotype. The CDR3 coding sequence is TGCGCCAGCAGTGAGGGGCTAGCGGACACAGATACGCAGTATTTT. Translation: CASSEGLADTDTQYF. V and J are TRBV10-1 and TRBJ2-3, with TRBD2 matching over 7 bases. Germline V gene data show CDR1 as WNHNN and CDR2 as SYGVQD (reference sequence). CDR3 size: 15 residues. The trim removed 2 bases at V and 2 bases at J, leaving 4 bases unmatched.

The V gene is TRBV19, the J gene TRBJ2-5, with 7 bases fitting TRBD1. The CDR3 contains 16 residues. Trimming at V came to 4 bases and at J to 0 bases, leaving 8 bases not matched to a gene. The V gene's germline CDR1 is LNHDA and CDR2 SQIVND (reference sequence). The CDR3 sequence is CASSTTGDTYQETQYF. CDR3 bases: TGTGCCAGTAGTACTACAGGGGACACGTACCAAGAGACCCAGTACTTC. Full variable domain (remainder filled in from reference TRBV19 and TRBJ2-5): DGGITQSPKYLFRKEGQNVTLSCEQNLNHDAMYWYRQDPGQGLRLIYYSQIVNDFQKGDIAEGYSVSREKKESFPLTVTSAQKNPTAFYLCASSTTGDTYQETQYFGPGTRLLVL.

A few counts support this clonotype. CDR3 in amino acids: CASSPGQLGYEQYF. The CDR3, as DNA: TGCGCCAGCAGCCCGGGACAGTTGGGTTACGAGCAGTACTTC. This sequence joins TRBV4-1 and TRBJ2-7, with 7 nucleotides matching TRBD1. Germline CDR1 reads MGHRA; CDR2 reads YSYEKL. The CDR3 covers 14 residues. The junction had 7 bases not matched to a gene; V was cut back by 4 bases and J by 4 bases.

There are a few counts of this clonotype. V is TRBV12-3 or TRBV12-4 and J is TRBJ2-7; possible D gene TRBD1, 5 bases. V dropped 6 bases and J dropped 4 bases, with 13 bases sitting between them. The CDR3 sequence is 13 residues long. The CDR3 loop is CASRWGGQYEQYF. CDR3 nucleotide sequence: TGTGCCAGCAGGTGGGGCGGCCAATACGAGCAGTACTTC.

The V and J genes are TRBV12-3 or TRBV12-4 and TRBJ1-1, with TRBD1 matching over 7 bases. The J segment lost 11 bases and the V segment lost 2 bases, leaving 8 bases of the junction unmatched. CDR3 length: 13 amino acids. The CDR3 nucleotides read TGTGCCAGCAGTTTATTTGAAAGGGGGCGGGCTTTCTTT. It specifies CASSLFERGRAFF.

This clonotype was seen only a few times. V and J are TRBV30 and TRBJ2-7; unclear D gene. The CDR3 sequence is 14 residues long. The V end was cut by 3 bases, the J end by 2 bases, with 14 bases between. CDR1 is GTSNPN and CDR2 is SVGIG in the germline V gene (reference sequence). In DNA, the CDR3 is TGTGCCTGGAGACCATATGACGTACCCTACGAGCAGTACTTC. Protein: CAWRPYDVPYEQYF.

This clonotype was observed at least ten times. The V and J genes are TRBV12-3 or TRBV12-4 and TRBJ1-4; 9 bases fit TRBD1. This CDR3 is built from 14 residues. J gave up 6 bases and V 4 bases, and 3 bases lay outside the gene matches. The CDR3 protein is CASSSGTGHEKLFF. As DNA, the CDR3 is TGTGCCAGCAGTTCTGGGACAGGGCATGAAAAACTGTTTTTT.

The chain carries TRBV28 and TRBJ2-7; 11 bases match TRBD2. Germline V gene lookup returns CDR1 MDHEN and CDR2 SYDVKM. The V gene end was trimmed by 3 bases and the J gene end by 3 bases; junction bases not matched to a gene: 4. The CDR3 is 15 amino acids. The CDR3 bases are TGTGCCAGCAGTTTCGTCACTAGCGGGAGCTACGAGCAGTACTTC. Its protein product is CASSFVTSGSYEQYF.

This rearrangement joins TRBV18 to TRBJ2-5, with 8 bases identical to TRBD2. The junction had 3 bases not matched to a gene; V was cut back by 3 bases and J by 0 bases. From germline, CDR1 is KGHSH and CDR2 LQKENI. This CDR3 has 15 amino acids. CDR3 residues: CASSPLTSDQETQYF. For the CDR3, the DNA is TGTGCCAGCTCACCCCTGACTAGCGACCAAGAGACCCAGTACTTC.

This clonotype was picked up a small number of times. J is TRBJ2-3 and V is TRBV7-2, with D uncertain. The V end was cut by 4 bases, the J end by 4 bases, with 15 bases between. Germline assignment: CDR1 SGHTA and CDR2 FQGNSA. The CDR3 is 15 residues long. CDR3 protein: CASSSKNEQADTQYF. The CDR3 DNA is TGTGCCAGCAGCTCGAAAAACGAGCAGGCAGATACGCAGTATTTT.

V is TRBV6-2 or TRBV6-3 and J is TRBJ2-3; weak D call: TRBD2 (6 bases). The germline gives CDR1 MNHEY, CDR2 SVGEGT. V lost 2 bases, J lost 0 bases, and 15 bases lay in between. The CDR3 runs 17 residues. Here the CDR3 DNA reads TGTGCCAGCAGTTACGGTAGCGGTCCTGGGAGCACAGATACGCAGTATTTT. Its translation: CASSYGSGPGSTDTQYF.

This clonotype has only a few counts. The chain combines TRBV20-1 with TRBJ2-3; 7 nucleotides agree with TRBD2. This CDR3 has 15 residues. CDR1 DFQATT and CDR2 SNEGSKA come from the germline V gene (reference sequence). Trimming removed 3 bases from V and 6 bases from J; junction bases left unmatched: 12. DNA for the CDR3: TGCAGTGCTAGTCAGGTGGCGGGAGTAGGTGATACGCAGTATTTT. Encoded protein: CSASQVAGVGDTQYF.

This clonotype was counted at least ten times. The chain uses TRBV4-2 and TRBJ2-1, with D unresolved. Germline CDR1 LGHNA, CDR2 YNFKEQ. This CDR3 region has 12 residues. The V gene lost 1 base and the J gene lost 8 bases, with 6 bases spanning the gap. Written as DNA, the CDR3 is TGTGCCAGCAGCCAAGTCCCCGATGAGCAGTTCTTC. Translating gives CASSQVPDEQFF.

The chain recombines TRBV5-1 with TRBJ2-1; D is uncertain. The V gene lost 1 base and the J gene lost 9 bases, with 5 bases spanning the gap. Looked up from germline, CDR1 is SGHRS and CDR2 is YFSETQ. The CDR3 runs 11 residues. The CDR3 region is CASSLLGEQFF. DNA for the CDR3: TGCGCCAGCAGCTTGCTAGGTGAGCAGTTCTTC.

In DNA form, the CDR3 reads TGTGCCAGCACAGCGGATGAAGAGACCCAGTACTTC. Its translation is CASTADEETQYF. The V call is TRBV2, the J call TRBJ2-5; TRBD2 is a possible D gene (5 bases). The ends were cut back, 7 bases at V and 3 bases at J, with 9 bases in the middle. Germline CDR1 SNHLY, CDR2 FYNNEI. CDR3 length: 12 residues.

The chain joins TRBV7-2 to TRBJ2-3; TRBD1 aligns across 8 bases. Per germline, CDR1 SGHTA and CDR2 FQGNSA. The CDR3 is made up of 14 amino acids. Germline trimming cut 5 bases from V and 1 base from J; bases unmatched to any gene: 2. The CDR3 sequence is CASSPDRGTDTQYF. DNA of the CDR3: TGTGCCAGCAGCCCGGACAGGGGCACAGATACGCAGTATTTT.